These T cell receptor beta chains were read from a single sample in a study of blood T cell repertoires in COVID-19. Libraries were prepared by immunoSEQ multiplex PCR; TCRdb keeps only in-frame clonotypes and omits some of them. The repertoire consists of around 500,000 clones, with 80% to 90% occurring once and the leading ten covering 3% to 3.5%. The sequenced material came from peripheral blood. These receptors were collected from a human donor in a cohort sampled during active COVID-19. CDR3s include the opening cysteine and the closing phenylalanine or tryptophan. Each record gives: V gene, J gene, CDR3 protein.

>TRBV7-2|TRBJ2-2
CASSLAGGNGELFF
>TRBV21-1|TRBJ1-3
CASSPRAGAGNTIYF
>TRBV7-6|TRBJ2-3
CASRPTSGATDTQYF
>TRBV30|TRBJ2-7
CASKFGTGGYEQYF
>TRBV30|TRBJ1-2
CACTQGRLPNYGYTF
>TRBV20-1|TRBJ2-2
CSARRVGELFF
>TRBV12-3/TRBV12-4|TRBJ2-7
CASYEQGHEQYF
>TRBV4-2|TRBJ2-7
CASSQDGASGSSYEQYF
>TRBV10-3|TRBJ1-2
CAISEWDPREAGYTF
>TRBV20-1|TRBJ2-7
CSASARQGWSYEQYF
>TRBV7-9|TRBJ2-7
CASSHGLAGVHEQYF
>TRBV19|TRBJ2-7
CASSIGPQGYEQYF
>TRBV7-9|TRBJ2-7
CASSLGNQEDEQYF
>TRBV28|TRBJ2-5
CASSLLRGKETQYF
>TRBV19|TRBJ2-3
CASRPSGSDTTDTQYF
>TRBV19|TRBJ1-1
CASSIGGGGTEAFF
>TRBV30|TRBJ1-6
CAWMGGHNSPLHF
>TRBV7-3|TRBJ2-2
CASSSGTQNTGELFF
>TRBV19|TRBJ1-1
CASSPMTGGTEAFF
>TRBV18|TRBJ1-2
CASSPGTGGSSYGYTF
>TRBV7-9|TRBJ1-1
CASSSRERGNTEAFF
>TRBV19|TRBJ2-7
CASSAGQGKQYF
>TRBV20-1|TRBJ2-2
CSASRGANTGELFF
>TRBV16|TRBJ1-2
CASSPGQNNGYTF
>TRBV5-4|TRBJ2-1
CASSLGGTRYNEQFF
>TRBV9|TRBJ2-1
CASSGTTSEGREQFF
>TRBV7-2|TRBJ2-1
CASSLEGLSYNEQFF
>TRBV5-4|TRBJ1-2
CASSLEGRRDYGYTF
>TRBV19|TRBJ2-5
CASSDRVGETQYF
>TRBV28|TRBJ1-5
CASSSPQQPQHF
>TRBV7-2|TRBJ2-4
CASSPRLAGGNIQYF
>TRBV6-4|TRBJ1-2
CASSEQRGESYGYTF
>TRBV6-5|TRBJ2-1
CASSYNGGTFYNEQFF
>TRBV5-1|TRBJ1-4
CASSFTFTTNEKLFF
>TRBV19|TRBJ1-1
CASSKRQGAGTEAFF
>TRBV2|TRBJ2-3
CASSWTSGVPGRTDTQYF
>TRBV18|TRBJ1-3
CASSPGQGQGNTIYF
>TRBV3-1/TRBV3-2|TRBJ2-1
CASSPSGRGLGEQFF
>TRBV10-3|TRBJ2-1
CAIRIAGEDNEQFF
>TRBV12-2|TRBJ1-6
CASRLEVDRGLRTPLHF
>TRBV7-2|TRBJ2-2
CASSYSSGRSTGELFF
>TRBV19|TRBJ2-7
CASSMGQADLSEQYF
>TRBV3-1/TRBV3-2|TRBJ2-7
CASSQHGTSTIHEQYF
>TRBV14|TRBJ2-2
CASSQDRDSGTGLRKLFF
>TRBV19|TRBJ2-7
CASKAPGVYEQYF
>TRBV7-2|TRBJ2-2
CASSRDRGPGGELFF